This T cell receptor beta chain was recorded in a study of T cell repertoires in cytomegalovirus infection. TCRdb processed the reads anew with MiXCR; each CDR3 protein has one entry. The sample holds 300,000 to 400,000 distinct CDR3 sequences, approximately 32% seen once. The germline gives CDR1 SGHRS, CDR2 YFSETQ. The CDR3 is made up of 15 amino acids. The V gene lost 4 bases and the J gene lost 8 bases, with 19 bases spanning the gap. With respect to this clonotype: Antigen unknown.

The material was cultured PBMCs, obtained from culture after CMV antigen stimulation. The rearrangement uses TRBV5-1 and TRBJ1-3; D possibly corresponds to TRBD1 (6 bases). The receptor was isolated from a human donor in good health (CMV status not recorded). Some clones in this sample may be carry-over from other donors' samples. Here the CDR3 reads CASSPRGGGLDTIYF. The CDR3 DNA follows: TGCGCCAGCAGCCCTAGAGGTGGGGGCTTGGACACCATATATTTT.